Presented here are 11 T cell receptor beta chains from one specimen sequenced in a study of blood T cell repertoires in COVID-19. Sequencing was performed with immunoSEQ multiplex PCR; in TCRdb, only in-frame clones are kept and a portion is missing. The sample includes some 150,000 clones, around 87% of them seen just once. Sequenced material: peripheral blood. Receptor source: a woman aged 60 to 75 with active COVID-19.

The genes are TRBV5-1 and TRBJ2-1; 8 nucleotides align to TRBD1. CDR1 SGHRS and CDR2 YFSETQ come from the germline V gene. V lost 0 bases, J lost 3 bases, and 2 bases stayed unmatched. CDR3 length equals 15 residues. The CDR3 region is CASSLGDRGYNEQFF. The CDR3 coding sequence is TGCGCCAGCAGCTTGGGTGACAGGGGCTACAATGAGCAGTTCTTC.

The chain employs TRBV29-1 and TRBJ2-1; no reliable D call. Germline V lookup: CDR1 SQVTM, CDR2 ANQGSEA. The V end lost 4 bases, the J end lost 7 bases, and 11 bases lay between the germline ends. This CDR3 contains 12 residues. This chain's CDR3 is CSVGRQPNEQFF. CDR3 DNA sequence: TGCAGCGTTGGCAGGCAACCAAATGAGCAGTTCTTC.

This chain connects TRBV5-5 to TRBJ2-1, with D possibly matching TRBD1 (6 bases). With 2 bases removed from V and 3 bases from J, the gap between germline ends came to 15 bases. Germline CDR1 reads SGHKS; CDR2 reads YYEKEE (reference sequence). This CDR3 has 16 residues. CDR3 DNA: TGTGCCAGCAGCTTTTCCCCTCGGACAGACTACAATGAGCAGTTCTTC. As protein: CASSFSPRTDYNEQFF. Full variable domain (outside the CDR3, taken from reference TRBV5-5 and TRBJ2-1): DAGVTQSPTHLIKTRGQQVTLRCSPISGHKSVSWYQQVLGQGPQFIFQYYEKEERGRGNFPDRFSARQFPNYSSELNVNALLLGDSALYLCASSFSPRTDYNEQFFGPGTRLTVL.

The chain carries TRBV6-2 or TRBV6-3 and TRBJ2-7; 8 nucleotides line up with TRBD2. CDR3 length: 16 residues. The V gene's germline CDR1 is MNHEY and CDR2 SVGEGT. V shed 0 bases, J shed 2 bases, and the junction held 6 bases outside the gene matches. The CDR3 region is CASSYSIQRGTYEQYF. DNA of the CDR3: TGTGCCAGCAGTTACTCGATACAGCGGGGGACCTACGAGCAGTACTTC.

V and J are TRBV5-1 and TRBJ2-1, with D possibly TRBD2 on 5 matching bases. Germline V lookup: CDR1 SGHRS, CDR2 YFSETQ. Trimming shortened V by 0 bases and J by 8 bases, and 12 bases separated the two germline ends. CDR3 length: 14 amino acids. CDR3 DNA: TGCGCCAGCAGCTTGGATGTGGGGAGTCATGAGCAGTTCTTC. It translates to CASSLDVGSHEQFF.

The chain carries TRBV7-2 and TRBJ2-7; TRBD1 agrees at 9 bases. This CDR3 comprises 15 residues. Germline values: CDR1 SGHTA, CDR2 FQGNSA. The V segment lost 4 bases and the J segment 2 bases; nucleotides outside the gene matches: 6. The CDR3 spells CASSSTGTGTYEQYF. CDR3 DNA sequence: TGTGCCAGCAGCTCGACGGGGACAGGGACCTACGAGCAGTACTTC.

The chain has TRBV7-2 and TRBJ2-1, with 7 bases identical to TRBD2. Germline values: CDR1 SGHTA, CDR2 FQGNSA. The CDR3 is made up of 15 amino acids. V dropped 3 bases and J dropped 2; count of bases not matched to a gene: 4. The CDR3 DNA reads TGTGCCAGCAGCTTTAGCGGGTGGACCTACAATGAGCAGTTCTTC. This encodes CASSFSGWTYNEQFF.

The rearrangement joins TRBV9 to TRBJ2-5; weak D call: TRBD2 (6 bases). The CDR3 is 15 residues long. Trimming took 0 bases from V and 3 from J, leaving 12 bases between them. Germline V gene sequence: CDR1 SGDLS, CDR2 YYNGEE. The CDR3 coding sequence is TGTGCCAGCAGCGTAGGGGGTAGCGGCAAAGAGACCCAGTACTTC. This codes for CASSVGGSGKETQYF.

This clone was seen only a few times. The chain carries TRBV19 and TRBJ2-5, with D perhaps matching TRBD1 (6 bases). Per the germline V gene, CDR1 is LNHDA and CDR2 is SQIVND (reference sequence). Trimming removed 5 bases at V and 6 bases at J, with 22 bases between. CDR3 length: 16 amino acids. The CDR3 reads CASSSLAAQGLKTQYF. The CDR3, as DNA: TGTGCCAGTAGTTCCCTTGCTGCTCAGGGGCTTAAGACCCAGTACTTC.

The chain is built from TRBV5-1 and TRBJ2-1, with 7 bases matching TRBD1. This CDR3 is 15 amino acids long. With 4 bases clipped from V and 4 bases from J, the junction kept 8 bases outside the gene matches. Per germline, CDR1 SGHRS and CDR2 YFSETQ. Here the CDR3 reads CASSKGQIGYNEQFF. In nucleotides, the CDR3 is TGCGCCAGCAGCAAGGGACAGATCGGGTACAATGAGCAGTTCTTC.

CDR3 loop: CASSYSLPGYNQPQHF. The CDR3, as DNA: TGTGCCAGCAGTTACTCTCTACCCGGGTATAATCAGCCCCAGCATTTT. The J gene is TRBJ1-5, the V gene TRBV6-5; D unclear. The V and J ends lost 0 bases and 4 bases respectively, with 13 bases between them. This CDR3 spans 16 amino acids. CDR1 and CDR2 from the germline V gene are MNHEY and SVGAGI.